The present T cell receptor beta chain was sequenced within a study of CD8 T cells in ankylosing spondylitis. Broader study findings: A motif of 7 to 9 highly homologous TCR beta variants was seen as apparently characteristic of ankylosing spondylitis blood. Relatively scarce in peripheral blood, disease-linked clones were CD8+. Matched ankylosing spondylitis synovial fluid reportedly contained a significantly enriched population of disease-linked clones. Earlier studies detected some motif variants in reactive arthritis synovial fluid and blood.

CDR3 length equals 16 residues. Looked up from germline, CDR1 is MGHDK and CDR2 is SYGVNS. V lost 1 base to trimming and J lost 6 bases; unmatched junction nucleotides: 9. Scientists made TCR beta libraries using quantitative 5'-RACE with molecular barcodes. TCRdb re-called the 5' RACE reads through MiXCR, storing one row per CDR3 protein. The sample yields fewer than 750,000 distinct CDR3 sequences, roughly 19% seen once. Concerning this clonotype itself: Antigen unknown.

The sequence was obtained from a male donor with ankylosing spondylitis. The chain has TRBV25-1 and TRBJ2-3; the match to TRBD2 covers 8 bases. The sequenced material came from blood, either unsorted or a sorted T cell fraction (not recorded which). This CDR3 reads CASSEWLSGRDDTQYF. In DNA form, the CDR3 reads TGTGCCAGCAGTGAATGGTTGAGCGGGAGAGATGATACGCAGTATTTT.